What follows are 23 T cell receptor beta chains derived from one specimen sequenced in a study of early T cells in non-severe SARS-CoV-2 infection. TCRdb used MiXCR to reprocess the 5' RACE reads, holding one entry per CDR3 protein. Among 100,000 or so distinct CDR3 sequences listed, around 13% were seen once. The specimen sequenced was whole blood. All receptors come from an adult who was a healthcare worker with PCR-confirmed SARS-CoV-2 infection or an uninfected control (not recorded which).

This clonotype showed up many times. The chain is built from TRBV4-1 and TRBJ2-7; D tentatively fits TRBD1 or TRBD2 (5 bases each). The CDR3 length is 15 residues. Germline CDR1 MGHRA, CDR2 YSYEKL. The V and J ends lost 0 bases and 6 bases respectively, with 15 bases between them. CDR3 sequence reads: CASSQDFMGTGEQYF. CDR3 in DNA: TGCGCCAGCAGCCAAGATTTCATGGGGACGGGCGAGCAGTACTTC.

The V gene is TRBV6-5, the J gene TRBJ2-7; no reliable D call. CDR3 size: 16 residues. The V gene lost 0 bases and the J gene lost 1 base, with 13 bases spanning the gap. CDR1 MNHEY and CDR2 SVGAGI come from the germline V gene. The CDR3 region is CASSYSIPSSSYEQYF. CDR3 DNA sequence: TGTGCCAGCAGTTACTCGATACCGAGCAGTTCCTACGAGCAGTACTTC.

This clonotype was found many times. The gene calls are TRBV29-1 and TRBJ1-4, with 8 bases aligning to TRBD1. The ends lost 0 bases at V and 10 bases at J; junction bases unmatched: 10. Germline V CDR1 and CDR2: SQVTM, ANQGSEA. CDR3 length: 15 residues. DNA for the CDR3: TGCAGCGTTGAAGAGCCCGGACAGGGCTCCGGAAAACTGTTTTTT. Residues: CSVEEPGQGSGKLFF.

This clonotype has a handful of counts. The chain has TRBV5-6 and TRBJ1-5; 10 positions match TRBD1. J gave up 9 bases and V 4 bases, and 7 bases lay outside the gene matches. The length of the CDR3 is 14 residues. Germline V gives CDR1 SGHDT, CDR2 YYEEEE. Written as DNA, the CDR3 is TGTGCCAGCAGCGACAGGGGGCGGCTTCGGCCCCAGCATTTT. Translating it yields CASSDRGRLRPQHF.

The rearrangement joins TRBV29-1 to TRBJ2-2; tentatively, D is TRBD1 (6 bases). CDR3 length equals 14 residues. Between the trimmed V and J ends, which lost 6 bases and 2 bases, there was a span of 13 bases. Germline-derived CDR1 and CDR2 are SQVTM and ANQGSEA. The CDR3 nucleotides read TGCAGCGTGCCCCGGGACACCAACACCGGGGAGCTGTTTTTT. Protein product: CSVPRDTNTGELFF.

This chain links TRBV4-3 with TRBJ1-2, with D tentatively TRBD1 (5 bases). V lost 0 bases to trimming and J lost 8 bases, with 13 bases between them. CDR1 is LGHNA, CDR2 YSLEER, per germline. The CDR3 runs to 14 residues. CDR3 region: CASSQEGVSDGYTF. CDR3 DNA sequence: TGCGCCAGCAGCCAAGAAGGGGTGTCCGACGGCTACACCTTC.

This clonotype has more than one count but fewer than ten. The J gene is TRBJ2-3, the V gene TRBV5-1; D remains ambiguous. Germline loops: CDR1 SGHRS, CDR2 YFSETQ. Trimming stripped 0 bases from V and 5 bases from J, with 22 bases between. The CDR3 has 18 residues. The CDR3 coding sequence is TGCGCCAGCAGCTTGGACCCACAGAGGTTCAATCGGGTAGATACGCAGTATTTT. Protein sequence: CASSLDPQRFNRVDTQYF.

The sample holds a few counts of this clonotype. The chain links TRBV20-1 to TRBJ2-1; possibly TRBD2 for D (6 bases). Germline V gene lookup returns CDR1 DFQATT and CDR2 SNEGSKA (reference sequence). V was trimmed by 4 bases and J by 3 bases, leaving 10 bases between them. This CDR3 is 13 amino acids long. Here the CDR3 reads CSAITGVYNEQFF. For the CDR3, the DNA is TGCAGTGCTATCACGGGAGTCTACAATGAGCAGTTCTTC.

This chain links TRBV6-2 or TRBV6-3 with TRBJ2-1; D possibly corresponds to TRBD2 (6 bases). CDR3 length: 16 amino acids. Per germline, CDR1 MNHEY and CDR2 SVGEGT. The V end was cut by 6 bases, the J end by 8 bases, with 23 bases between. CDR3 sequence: CASSLLLPGALYEQFF. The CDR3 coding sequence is TGTGCCAGCAGCCTCCTTCTTCCGGGAGCTTTATATGAGCAGTTCTTC.

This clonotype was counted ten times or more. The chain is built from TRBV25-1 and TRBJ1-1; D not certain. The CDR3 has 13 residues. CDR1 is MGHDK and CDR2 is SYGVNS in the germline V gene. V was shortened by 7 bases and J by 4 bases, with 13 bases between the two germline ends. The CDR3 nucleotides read TGTGCCAGCACAGCCCCGTTGACCACTGAAGCTTTCTTT. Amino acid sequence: CASTAPLTTEAFF.

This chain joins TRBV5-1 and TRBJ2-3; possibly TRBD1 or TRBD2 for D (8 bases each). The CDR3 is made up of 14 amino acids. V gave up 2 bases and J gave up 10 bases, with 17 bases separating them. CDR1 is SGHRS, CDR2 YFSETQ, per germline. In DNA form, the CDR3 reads TGCGCCAGCAGCTTACAGGTAGCGGGACAGGCGCAGTATTTT. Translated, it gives CASSLQVAGQAQYF.

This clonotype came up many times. CDR3: CASSLGLDSGPLHF. CDR3 DNA: TGTGCCAGCAGCTTAGGATTGGACAGCGGGCCCCTCCACTTT. This sequence joins TRBV7-9 and TRBJ1-6; D is perhaps TRBD1 (6 bases). The V and J ends lost 1 base and 13 bases respectively, with 14 bases between them. Germline CDR1 and CDR2: SEHNR and FQNEAQ (reference sequence). The CDR3 runs 14 residues.

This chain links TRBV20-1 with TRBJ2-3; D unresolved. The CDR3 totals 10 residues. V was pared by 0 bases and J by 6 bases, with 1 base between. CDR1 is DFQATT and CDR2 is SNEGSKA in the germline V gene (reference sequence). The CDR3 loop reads CSARDDTQYF. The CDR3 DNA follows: TGCAGTGCTAGAGATGATACGCAGTATTTT.

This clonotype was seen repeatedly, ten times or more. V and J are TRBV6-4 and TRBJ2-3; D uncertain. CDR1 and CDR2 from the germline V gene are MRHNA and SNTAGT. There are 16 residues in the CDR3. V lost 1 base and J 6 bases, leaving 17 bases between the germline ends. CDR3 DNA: TGTGCCAGCAGTGACTGTGCCCTGACGAAGGAGGATACGCAGTATTTT. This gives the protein CASSDCALTKEDTQYF.

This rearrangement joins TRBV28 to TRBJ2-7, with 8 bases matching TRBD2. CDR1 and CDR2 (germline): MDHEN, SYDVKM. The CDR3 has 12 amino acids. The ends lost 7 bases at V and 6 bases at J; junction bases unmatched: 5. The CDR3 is CASTGTRAEQYF. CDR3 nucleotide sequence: TGTGCCAGCACAGGGACTAGGGCCGAGCAGTACTTC.

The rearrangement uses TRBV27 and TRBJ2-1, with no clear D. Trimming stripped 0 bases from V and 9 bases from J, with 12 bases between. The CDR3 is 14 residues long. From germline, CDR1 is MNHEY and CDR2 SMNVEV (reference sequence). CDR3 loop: CASSLSRDGSEQFF. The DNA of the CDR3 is TGTGCCAGCAGTTTATCGCGCGACGGGTCTGAGCAGTTCTTC.

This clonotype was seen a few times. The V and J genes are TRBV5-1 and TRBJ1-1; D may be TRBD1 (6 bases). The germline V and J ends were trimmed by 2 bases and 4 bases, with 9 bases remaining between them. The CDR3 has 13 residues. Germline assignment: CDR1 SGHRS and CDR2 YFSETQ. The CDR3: CASSLEQGTEAFF. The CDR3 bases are TGCGCCAGCAGCTTAGAACAGGGCACTGAAGCTTTCTTT.

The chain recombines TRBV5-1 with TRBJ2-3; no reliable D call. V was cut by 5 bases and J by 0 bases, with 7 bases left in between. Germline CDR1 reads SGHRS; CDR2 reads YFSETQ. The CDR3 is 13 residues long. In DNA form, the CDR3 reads TGCGCCAGCAGTACGACCAGCACAGATACGCAGTATTTT. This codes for CASSTTSTDTQYF.

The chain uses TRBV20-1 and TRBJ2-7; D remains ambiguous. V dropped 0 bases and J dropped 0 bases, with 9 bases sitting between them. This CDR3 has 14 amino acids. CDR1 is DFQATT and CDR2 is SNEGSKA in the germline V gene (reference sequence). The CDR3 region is CSARDPSSSYEQYF. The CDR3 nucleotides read TGCAGTGCTAGAGATCCCTCGAGCTCCTACGAGCAGTACTTC.

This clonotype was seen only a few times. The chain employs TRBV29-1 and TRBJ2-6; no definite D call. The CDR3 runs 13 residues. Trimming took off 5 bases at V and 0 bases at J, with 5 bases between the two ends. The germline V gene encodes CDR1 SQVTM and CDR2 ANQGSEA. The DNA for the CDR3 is TGCAGCGTTTTCGTCTCTGGGGCCAACGTCCTGACTTTC. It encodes CSVFVSGANVLTF. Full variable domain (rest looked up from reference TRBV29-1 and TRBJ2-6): SAVISQKPSRDICQRGTSLTIQCQVDSQVTMMFWYRQQPGQSLTLIATANQGSEATYESGFVIDKFPISRPNLTFSTLTVSNMSPEDSSIYLCSVFVSGANVLTFGAGSRLTVL.

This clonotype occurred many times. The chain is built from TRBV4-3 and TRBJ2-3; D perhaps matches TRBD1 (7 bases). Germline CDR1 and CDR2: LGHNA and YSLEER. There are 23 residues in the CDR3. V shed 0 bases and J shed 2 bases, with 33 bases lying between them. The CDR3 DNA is TGCGCCAGCAGCCAAGATCAGGGGGGTATGAATTTTCGGGGGCAGACGCACACAGATACGCAGTATTTT. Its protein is CASSQDQGGMNFRGQTHTDTQYF.

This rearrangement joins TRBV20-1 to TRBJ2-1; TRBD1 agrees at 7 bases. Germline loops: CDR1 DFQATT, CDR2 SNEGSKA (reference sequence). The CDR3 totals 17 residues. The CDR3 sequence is CSTSAKRGRSGHNEQFF. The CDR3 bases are TGCAGCACCTCCGCTAAAAGGGGGCGTTCGGGACACAATGAGCAGTTCTTC.

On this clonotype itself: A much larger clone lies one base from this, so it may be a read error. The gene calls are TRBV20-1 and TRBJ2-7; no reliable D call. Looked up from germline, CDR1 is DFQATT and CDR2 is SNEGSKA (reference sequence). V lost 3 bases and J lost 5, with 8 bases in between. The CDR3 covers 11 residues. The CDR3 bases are TGCAGTGCTAGTTCTAGTCACGAGCAGTACTTC. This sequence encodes CSASSSHEQYF.